The 25 T cell receptor beta chains reported below all come from one sample, sequenced in a study of cytomegalovirus exposure and HLA in healthy donors. The primer mix had 60 Vbeta and 13 Jbeta primers. The repertoire was sequenced with immunoSEQ multiplex PCR; TCRdb's copy has only in-frame clones and lacks some. Counted here are approximately 120,000 clones, about 76% occurring once; the ten biggest clones make up roughly 8%. The sequenced sample consisted of PBMCs. The receptors shown here come from a man in his forties in good health and CMV-seronegative.

This clone has more than one count but fewer than ten. In DNA form, the CDR3 reads TGTGCCAGCAGTTTCAGGGGGCAGACTGAAGCTTTCTTT. Its translation: CASSFRGQTEAFF. This rearrangement joins TRBV6-5 to TRBJ1-1; TRBD1 agrees at 8 bases. Trimming cost V 4 bases and J 5 bases; bases outside gene matches: 3. Germline V gives CDR1 MNHEY, CDR2 SVGAGI. This CDR3 region has 13 residues.

CDR3 protein: CASSEVTGVTDTQYF. CDR3 coding DNA: TGTGCCAGCAGTGAAGTTACAGGGGTTACAGATACGCAGTATTTT. The V and J genes are TRBV6-1 and TRBJ2-3, with TRBD1 identical over 7 bases. Trimming cost V 1 base and J 3 bases; bases outside gene matches: 4. In germline, CDR1 is MNHNS, CDR2 SASEGT. The CDR3 runs to 15 residues.

V is TRBV19 and J is TRBJ2-6; perhaps TRBD2 as D (5 bases). The CDR3 length is 16 residues. The germline V and J ends were trimmed by 7 bases and 0 bases, with 13 bases remaining between them. CDR1 is LNHDA and CDR2 is SQIVND in the germline V gene (reference sequence). The CDR3 sequence is CASKPEDYSGANVLTF. The CDR3 region has the DNA TGTGCCAGTAAGCCAGAAGACTACTCTGGGGCCAACGTCCTGACTTTC.

This clone was seen just once. The V gene is TRBV5-4, the J gene TRBJ2-5, with 14 bases lining up with TRBD2. In germline, CDR1 is SGHNT, CDR2 YYREEE (reference sequence). This CDR3 has 18 residues. The junction had 8 bases not matched to a gene; V was cut back by 0 bases and J by 4 bases. In DNA, the CDR3 is TGTGCCAGCAGCTTGGCTCCAAGGACTAGCGGGGGGTTAGAGACCCAGTACTTC. Its translation is CASSLAPRTSGGLETQYF.

The chain uses TRBV18 and TRBJ1-5; 7 nucleotides align to TRBD1. V lost 1 base to trimming and J lost 6 bases; unmatched junction nucleotides: 3. Germline V lookup: CDR1 KGHSH, CDR2 LQKENI. The CDR3 runs 14 residues. The CDR3 is CASSPQGAGQPQHF. CDR3 DNA sequence: TGTGCCAGCTCACCACAGGGGGCGGGTCAGCCCCAGCATTTT. The variable domain in full, completed from reference TRBV18 and TRBJ1-5, reads NAGVMQNPRHLVRRRGQEARLRCSPMKGHSHVYWYRQLPEEGLKFMVYLQKENIIDESGMPKERFSAEFPKEGPSILRIQQVVRGDSAAYFCASSPQGAGQPQHFGDGTRLSIL.

The genes are TRBV7-3 and TRBJ2-3; TRBD1 is a possible D gene (6 bases). Germline V CDR1 and CDR2: SGHTA, FQGTGA. The CDR3 runs to 13 residues. Trimming stripped 5 bases from V and 5 bases from J, with 11 bases between. DNA of the CDR3: TGTGCCAGCAGCCCAGGGGTAATAGATACGCAGTATTTT. It yields the protein CASSPGVIDTQYF.

Comments on this clone: This same CDR3 is encoded by further DNA sequences in the sample. The CDR3 loop is CAWSRDISRGSGANVLTF. Written as DNA, the CDR3 is TGTGCCTGGAGTAGGGATATTTCTAGGGGTTCTGGGGCCAACGTCCTGACTTTC. The chain has TRBV30 and TRBJ2-6, with a possible D match to TRBD1 (5 bases). CDR3 size: 18 residues. Looked up from germline, CDR1 is GTSNPN and CDR2 is SVGIG (reference sequence). Trimming cost V 2 bases and J 1 base, with 18 bases left between them. The full variable domain, rest sourced from reference TRBV30 and TRBJ2-6, is SQTIHQWPATLVQPVGSPLSLECTVEGTSNPNLYWYRQAAGRGLQLLFYSVGIGQISSEVPQNLSASRPQDRQFILSSKKLLLSDSGFYLCAWSRDISRGSGANVLTFGAGSRLTVL.

The chain links TRBV5-4 to TRBJ2-7, with 7 bases fitting TRBD2. Germline values: CDR1 SGHNT, CDR2 YYREEE (reference sequence). This CDR3 has 16 amino acids. The ends lost 3 bases at V and 2 bases at J; junction bases unmatched: 11. The CDR3 reads CASSSLGSGVTYEQYF. Here the CDR3 DNA reads TGTGCCAGCAGCTCCCTAGGGAGCGGGGTTACCTACGAGCAGTACTTC.

V is TRBV27 and J is TRBJ2-1; the D gene is possibly TRBD2 (6 bases). The CDR3 covers 17 residues. V was clipped by 6 bases and J by 0 bases, with 18 bases between them. Germline loops: CDR1 MNHEY, CDR2 SMNVEV (reference sequence). The CDR3, as DNA: TGTGCCAGCAGGAAGGGACTTCTTACAAGCTCCTACAATGAGCAGTTCTTC. It encodes CASRKGLLTSSYNEQFF.

This clone has just one count. The chain has TRBV28 and TRBJ2-7, with 7 nucleotides matching TRBD2. The junction had 4 bases not matched to a gene; V was cut back by 3 bases and J by 2 bases. This CDR3 is 14 amino acids long. CDR1 MDHEN and CDR2 SYDVKM come from the germline V gene. CDR3 residues: CASSLGRGTYEQYF. In DNA, the CDR3 is TGTGCCAGCAGTTTGGGGAGGGGTACCTACGAGCAGTACTTC. Filled out from reference TRBV28 and TRBJ2-7, the complete variable domain reads DVKVTQSSRYLVKRTGEKVFLECVQDMDHENMFWYRQDPGLGLRLIYFSYDVKMKEKGDIPEGYSVSREKKERFSLILESASTNQTSMYLCASSLGRGTYEQYFGPGTRLTVT.

This clone was observed once. The chain uses TRBV7-2 and TRBJ2-3; 8 nucleotides agree with TRBD1. CDR1 and CDR2 (germline): SGHTA, FQGNSA. This CDR3 has 15 residues. Trimming at V came to 0 bases and at J to 4 bases, leaving 3 bases not matched to a gene. CDR3 nucleotides: TGTGCCAGCAGCTTAGCCAGGGGGCTGGCAGATACGCAGTATTTT. This gives the protein CASSLARGLADTQYF. The entire variable domain, with the rest obtained from reference TRBV7-2 and TRBJ2-3, is as follows: GAGVSQSPSNKVTEKGKDVELRCDPISGHTALYWYRQSLGQGLEFLIYFQGNSAPDKSGLPSDRFSAERTGGSVSTLTIQRTQQEDSAVYLCASSLARGLADTQYFGPGTRLTVL.

This clone came up once. The rearrangement joins TRBV6-5 to TRBJ1-2; D is unresolved. Trimming stripped 4 bases from V and 7 bases from J, with 10 bases between. Germline-derived CDR1 and CDR2 are MNHEY and SVGAGI. The CDR3 sequence is 12 residues long. The CDR3 loop reads CASSSPTVGYTF. For the CDR3, the DNA is TGTGCCAGCAGTTCCCCCACGGTTGGCTACACCTTC.

This clone was detected ten times or more. This chain links TRBV27 with TRBJ2-1, with TRBD2 as a possible D gene (6 bases). Germline V gene lookup returns CDR1 MNHEY and CDR2 SMNVEV (reference sequence). Trimming pared 3 bases from V and 10 bases from J, leaving 10 bases between. This CDR3 is built from 12 residues. The CDR3, as DNA: TGTGCCAGCAGTTTGCCCGCGGGGGAGCAGTTCTTC. This encodes CASSLPAGEQFF.

V gene TRBV11-2 combines with J gene TRBJ1-5; tentatively, D is TRBD1 (5 bases). Germline V gene sequence: CDR1 SGHAT, CDR2 FQNNGV. The CDR3 spans 16 residues. V gave up 0 bases and J gave up 11 bases, with 20 bases separating them. The CDR3 reads CASSLDPRGGLGTQHF. DNA for the CDR3: TGTGCCAGCAGCTTAGATCCGAGGGGTGGACTAGGGACCCAGCATTTT.

The chain couples TRBV29-1 to TRBJ2-3; D is ambiguous. The CDR3 runs to 14 residues. Trimming left V 7 bases short and J 2 bases short, with 16 bases between. Germline V lookup: CDR1 SQVTM, CDR2 ANQGSEA. DNA of the CDR3: TGCAGCGCGACTCTAGGCCTGGCCACAGATACGCAGTATTTT. Amino acids: CSATLGLATDTQYF.

V and J are TRBV7-9 and TRBJ1-6, with unresolved D. The CDR3 runs to 15 residues. Trimming removed 0 bases from V and 7 bases from J, with 10 bases in between. Germline values: CDR1 SEHNR, CDR2 FQNEAQ (reference sequence). CDR3 bases: TGTGCCAGCAGCTTAGCAGCGTCATCCAATTCACCCCTCCACTTT. Its protein product is CASSLAASSNSPLHF.

This clone has only one observation. This sequence joins TRBV12-5 and TRBJ1-5; 7 positions match TRBD1. The V and J ends lost 6 bases and 6 bases, in that order; junction bases with no gene match: 8. The V gene's germline CDR1 is LGHNT and CDR2 FRNRAP. This CDR3 is 14 amino acids long. CDR3 bases: TGTGCTAGTGGGTCAAGGGGGCCGGCTCAGCCCCAGCATTTT. This gives the protein CASGSRGPAQPQHF.

This clone was picked up a small number of times. The chain employs TRBV27 and TRBJ2-7; D uncertain. The ends were cut back, 2 bases at V and 1 base at J, with 6 bases in the middle. This CDR3 spans 13 amino acids. Germline loops: CDR1 MNHEY, CDR2 SMNVEV (reference sequence). The DNA for the CDR3 is TGTGCCAGCAGTTTACTCCCGTCCTACGAGCAGTACTTC. This sequence encodes CASSLLPSYEQYF.

V gene TRBV4-1 combines with J gene TRBJ1-6; 7 bases line up with TRBD1. CDR3 length: 18 residues. J lost 6 bases, V lost 3 bases, and 14 bases had no gene match. The V gene's germline CDR1 is MGHRA and CDR2 YSYEKL. CDR3 region: CASSHYRGRSRGNSPLHF. CDR3 DNA: TGCGCCAGCAGCCATTACAGGGGTCGCAGCAGGGGTAATTCACCCCTCCACTTT.

The chain has TRBV5-1 and TRBJ2-2; tentative D call: TRBD1 (6 bases). Trimming stripped 4 bases from V and 4 bases from J, with 17 bases between. The germline gives CDR1 SGHRS, CDR2 YFSETQ. The CDR3 length is 16 residues. As DNA, the CDR3 is TGCGCCAGCAGCCCCGGATCAGGGGAGACCACCGGGGAGCTGTTTTTT. This translates into CASSPGSGETTGELFF.

V is TRBV19 and J is TRBJ1-1; TRBD1 aligns across 7 bases. CDR3 length: 14 amino acids. Germline CDR1 and CDR2: LNHDA and SQIVND (reference sequence). J gave up 4 bases and V 5 bases, and 7 bases lay outside the gene matches. The CDR3 loop reads CASSATDRPTEAFF. The CDR3 nucleotides are TGTGCCAGTAGTGCGACGGACAGGCCCACTGAAGCTTTCTTT.

The V gene is TRBV6-6, the J gene TRBJ1-5, with D hard to call. The CDR3 has 11 residues. V was trimmed by 2 bases and J by 8 bases, leaving 4 bases between them. CDR1 and CDR2 from the germline V gene are MNHNY and SVGAGI (reference sequence). This chain's CDR3 is CASSYGKPQHF. The CDR3 region has the DNA TGTGCCAGCAGTTACGGCAAGCCCCAGCATTTT.

V is TRBV6-1 and J is TRBJ2-7; 8 bases are a match to TRBD1. CDR3 length: 15 amino acids. The J segment lost 3 bases and the V segment lost 1 base, leaving 5 bases of the junction unmatched. Germline V gene lookup returns CDR1 MNHNS and CDR2 SASEGT. CDR3 sequence (DNA): TGTGCCAGCAGTGAAGGGCCAGGGGGCGGCTACGAGCAGTACTTC. It encodes CASSEGPGGGYEQYF.

This clone occurred once. The rearrangement links TRBV6-1 to TRBJ2-2; D perhaps matches TRBD2 (6 bases). The CDR3 has 14 residues. Germline CDR1 MNHNS, CDR2 SASEGT. Deletions cut 2 bases from V and 5 bases from J, with 9 bases between. The CDR3 reads CASSEPGRTGELFF. The DNA for the CDR3 is TGTGCCAGCAGTGAACCAGGGAGGACCGGGGAGCTGTTTTTT.

The chain couples TRBV27 to TRBJ2-6, with D perhaps matching TRBD2 (6 bases). Germline assignment: CDR1 MNHEY and CDR2 SMNVEV (reference sequence). CDR3 size: 18 residues. V was cut by 3 bases and J by 0 bases, with 15 bases left in between. As DNA, the CDR3 is TGTGCCAGCAGTTTCCAGGCCGGGAGAGCCTCTGGGGCCAACGTCCTGACTTTC. It translates to CASSFQAGRASGANVLTF.